The clone carrying this T cell receptor beta chain was counted only a few times. What it recognizes is unknown. The sample originates from a study of regulatory T cells in long-lasting Graves disease. About the study: Positivity for TSH receptor antibodies plus over 5 years of antithyroid drugs meant persistent Graves' disease.

General study points: Lower TCR diversity was seen in persistent Graves' patients than in newly diagnosed ones. A greater number of public clonotypes (more than 2,500) was shared by persistent patients than by new patients (approximately 910).

Library construction for TCR beta used iRepertoire HTBI primers and Arm-PCR of CDR3 regions. One entry per CDR3 protein, called by TCRdb with MiXCR from the multiplex PCR reads. This sample yields roughly 500,000 distinct CDR3 sequences, of which 20% to 25% are seen a single time; roughly 7% belongs to the top ten. Documented time point: persistent/refractory GD, antithyroid drugs over 5 years with positive TRAb. Making the TCR library involved RNA that had been extracted from PBMCs. The clonotype was recovered from a female donor with Graves disease. The source was peripheral blood mononuclear cells (PBMCs), collected when the disease was refractory, from a patient treated with antithyroid drugs.

This CDR3 reads CASSSRGAGKVADTQYF. DNA of the CDR3: TGTGCCAGCAGTTCCCGGGGAGCGGGGAAGGTCGCAGATACGCAGTATTTT. The chain uses TRBV27 and TRBJ2-3; 7 positions agree with TRBD2. Looked up from germline, CDR1 is MNHEY and CDR2 is SMNVEV (reference sequence). This CDR3 spans 17 amino acids. Germline trimming cut 4 bases from V and 4 bases from J; bases unmatched to any gene: 14.